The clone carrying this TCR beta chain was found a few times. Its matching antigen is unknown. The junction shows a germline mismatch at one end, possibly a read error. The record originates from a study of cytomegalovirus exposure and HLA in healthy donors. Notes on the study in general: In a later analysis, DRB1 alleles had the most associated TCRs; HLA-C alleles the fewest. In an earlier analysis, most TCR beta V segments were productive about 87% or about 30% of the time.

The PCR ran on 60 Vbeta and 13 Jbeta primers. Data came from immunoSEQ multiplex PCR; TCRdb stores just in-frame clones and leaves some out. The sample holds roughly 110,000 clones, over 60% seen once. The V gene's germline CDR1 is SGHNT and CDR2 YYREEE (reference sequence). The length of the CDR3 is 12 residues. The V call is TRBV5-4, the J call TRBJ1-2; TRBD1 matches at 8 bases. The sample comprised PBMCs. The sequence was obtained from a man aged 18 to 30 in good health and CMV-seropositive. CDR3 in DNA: TGTGCCAGCAGCTTGGGGGACAGGCCGTCTGCCTTC. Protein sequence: CASSLGDRPSAF.